The 5 T cell receptor beta chains reported below all come from one sample, sequenced in a study of cytomegalovirus exposure and HLA in healthy donors. It was with 60 Vbeta and 13 Jbeta primers that the PCR ran. Repertoires were generated with immunoSEQ multiplex PCR, while TCRdb's copy carries only in-frame clones and drops some. Among roughly 180,000 clones listed, just under 80% were seen once. Sequenced sample: PBMCs. The receptors were gathered from a woman in her forties or fifties in good health and CMV-seropositive.

The chain links TRBV5-1 to TRBJ1-6; D possibly corresponds to TRBD1 (6 bases). The CDR3 totals 18 residues. Germline CDR1 and CDR2: SGHRS and YFSETQ. Trimming removed 0 bases at V and 0 bases at J, with 13 bases between. CDR3 sequence reads: CASSLGGLGSSYNSPLHF. In nucleotides, the CDR3 is TGCGCCAGCAGCTTGGGGGGGCTGGGAAGCTCCTATAATTCACCCCTCCACTTT.

The genes are TRBV4-1 and TRBJ2-1; D remains ambiguous. V lost 0 bases, J lost 0 bases, and 12 bases lay in between. The CDR3 contains 17 residues. In germline, CDR1 is MGHRA, CDR2 YSYEKL. The CDR3 reads CASSQEPGLTSYNEQFF. The CDR3 coding sequence is TGCGCCAGCAGCCAAGAGCCGGGTCTTACCTCCTACAATGAGCAGTTCTTC.

CDR3 residues: CASSPQGNQPQHF. The CDR3 DNA reads TGTGCCAGCAGCCCTCAGGGAAATCAGCCCCAGCATTTT. J is TRBJ1-5 and V is TRBV7-9, with D maybe TRBD1 (5 bases). This CDR3 contains 13 residues. In germline, CDR1 is SEHNR, CDR2 FQNEAQ (reference sequence). V shed 5 bases and J shed 4 bases, with 9 bases lying between them.

In this sample, this clone turned up a few times. This chain connects TRBV30 to TRBJ1-5; D call uncertain. Deletions cut 4 bases from V and 3 bases from J, with 10 bases between. This CDR3 has 13 amino acids. Germline values: CDR1 GTSNPN, CDR2 SVGIG (reference sequence). The CDR3 nucleotides read TGTGCCTGGAAACAGCCGTTCAATCAGCCCCAGCATTTT. This sequence encodes CAWKQPFNQPQHF.

The chain employs TRBV6-1 and TRBJ1-5; 7 bases match TRBD1. The germline gives CDR1 MNHNS, CDR2 SASEGT. Trimming at V came to 7 bases and at J to 6 bases, leaving 3 bases not matched to a gene. The CDR3 covers 12 residues. The CDR3 nucleotides are TGTGCCAGCAACACAGGGGCTCAGCCCCAGCATTTT. It yields the protein CASNTGAQPQHF.